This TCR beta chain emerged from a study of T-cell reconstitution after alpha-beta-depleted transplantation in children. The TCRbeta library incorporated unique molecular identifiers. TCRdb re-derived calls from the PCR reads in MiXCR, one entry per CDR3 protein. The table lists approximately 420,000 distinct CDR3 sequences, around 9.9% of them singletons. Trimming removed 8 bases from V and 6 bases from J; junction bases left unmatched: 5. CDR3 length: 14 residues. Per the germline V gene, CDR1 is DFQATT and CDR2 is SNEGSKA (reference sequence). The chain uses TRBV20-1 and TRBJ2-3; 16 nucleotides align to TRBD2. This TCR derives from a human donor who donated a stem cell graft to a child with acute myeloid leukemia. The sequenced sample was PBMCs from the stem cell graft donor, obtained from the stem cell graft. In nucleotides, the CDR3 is TGCAGTACGGGACTAGCGGGAGGGTCTGATACGCAGTATTTT. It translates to CSTGLAGGSDTQYF.